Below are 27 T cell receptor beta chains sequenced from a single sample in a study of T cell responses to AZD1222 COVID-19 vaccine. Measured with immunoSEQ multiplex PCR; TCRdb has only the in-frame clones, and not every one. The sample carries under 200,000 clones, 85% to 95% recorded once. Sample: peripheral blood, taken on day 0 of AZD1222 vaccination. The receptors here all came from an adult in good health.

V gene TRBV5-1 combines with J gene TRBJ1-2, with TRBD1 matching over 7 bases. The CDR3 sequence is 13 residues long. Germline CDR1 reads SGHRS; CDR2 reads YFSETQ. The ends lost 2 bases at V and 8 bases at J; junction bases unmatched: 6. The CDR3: CASSFGTVGGYTF. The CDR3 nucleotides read TGCGCCAGCAGCTTTGGGACAGTGGGAGGCTACACCTTC.

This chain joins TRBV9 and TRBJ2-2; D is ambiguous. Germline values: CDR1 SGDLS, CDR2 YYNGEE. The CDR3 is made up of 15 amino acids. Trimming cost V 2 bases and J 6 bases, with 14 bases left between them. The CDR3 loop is CASSVHDLFSGELFF. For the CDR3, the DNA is TGTGCCAGCAGCGTTCACGACCTATTCTCCGGGGAGCTGTTTTTT.

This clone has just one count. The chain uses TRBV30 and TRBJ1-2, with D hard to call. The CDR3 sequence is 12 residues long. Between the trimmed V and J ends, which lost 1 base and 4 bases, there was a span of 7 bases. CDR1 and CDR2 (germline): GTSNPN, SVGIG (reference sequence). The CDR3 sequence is CAWSGGLYGYTF. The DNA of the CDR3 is TGTGCCTGGAGTGGTGGGCTCTATGGCTACACCTTC. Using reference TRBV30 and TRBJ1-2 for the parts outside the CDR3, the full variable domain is SQTIHQWPATLVQPVGSPLSLECTVEGTSNPNLYWYRQAAGRGLQLLFYSVGIGQISSEVPQNLSASRPQDRQFILSSKKLLLSDSGFYLCAWSGGLYGYTFGSGTRLTVV.

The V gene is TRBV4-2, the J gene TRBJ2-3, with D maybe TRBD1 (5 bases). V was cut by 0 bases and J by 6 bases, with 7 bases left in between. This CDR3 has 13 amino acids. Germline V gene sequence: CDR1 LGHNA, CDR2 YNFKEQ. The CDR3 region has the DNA TGTGCCAGCAGCCAAGATTGGGGCGATACGCAGTATTTT. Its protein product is CASSQDWGDTQYF.

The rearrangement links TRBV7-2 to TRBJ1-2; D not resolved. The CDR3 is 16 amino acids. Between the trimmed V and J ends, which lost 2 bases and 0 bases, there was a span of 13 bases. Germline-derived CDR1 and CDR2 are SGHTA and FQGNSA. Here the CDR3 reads CASSLRVAATNYGYTF. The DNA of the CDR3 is TGTGCCAGCAGCTTAAGGGTGGCGGCGACTAACTATGGCTACACCTTC.

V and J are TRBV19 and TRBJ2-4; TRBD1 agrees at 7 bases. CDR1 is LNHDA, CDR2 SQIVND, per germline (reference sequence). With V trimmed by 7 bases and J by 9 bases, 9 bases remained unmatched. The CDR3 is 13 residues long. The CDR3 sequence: CASTQGSPGIQYF. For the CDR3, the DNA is TGTGCCAGTACACAGGGGTCCCCAGGCATTCAGTACTTC.

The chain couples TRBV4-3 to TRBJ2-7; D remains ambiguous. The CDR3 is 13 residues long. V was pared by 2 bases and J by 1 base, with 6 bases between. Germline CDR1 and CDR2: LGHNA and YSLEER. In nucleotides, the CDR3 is TGCGCCAGCAGCCAATTTAGGTCCTACGAGCAGTACTTC. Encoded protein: CASSQFRSYEQYF.

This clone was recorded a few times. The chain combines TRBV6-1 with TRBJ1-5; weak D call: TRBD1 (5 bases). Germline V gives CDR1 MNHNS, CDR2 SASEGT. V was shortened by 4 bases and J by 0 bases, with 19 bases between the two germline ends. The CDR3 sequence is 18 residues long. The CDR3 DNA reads TGTGCCAGCAGTGGAGAACGCGGGACCGTTTATAGCAATCAGCCCCAGCATTTT. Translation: CASSGERGTVYSNQPQHF.

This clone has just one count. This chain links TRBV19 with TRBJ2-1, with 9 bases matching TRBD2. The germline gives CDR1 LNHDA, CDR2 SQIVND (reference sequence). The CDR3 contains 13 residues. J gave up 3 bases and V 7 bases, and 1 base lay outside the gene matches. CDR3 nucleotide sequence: TGTGCCAGTATTAGCGGGAGCTACAATGAGCAGTTCTTC. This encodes CASISGSYNEQFF.

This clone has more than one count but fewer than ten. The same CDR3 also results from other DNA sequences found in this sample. The CDR3 protein is CASSRTGVAEAFF. The DNA of the CDR3 is TGTGCCAGCAGCCGAACCGGCGTAGCTGAAGCTTTCTTT. V usage is TRBV12-3 or TRBV12-4 and J usage is TRBJ1-1, with D uncertain. The CDR3 contains 13 residues. Trimming pared 6 bases from V and 6 bases from J, leaving 14 bases between.

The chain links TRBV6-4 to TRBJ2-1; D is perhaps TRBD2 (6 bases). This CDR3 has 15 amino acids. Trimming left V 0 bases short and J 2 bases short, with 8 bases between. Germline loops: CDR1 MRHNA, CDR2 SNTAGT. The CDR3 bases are TGTGCCAGCAGTGACTCGGGGGGTACCTACAATGAGCAGTTCTTC. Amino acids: CASSDSGGTYNEQFF.

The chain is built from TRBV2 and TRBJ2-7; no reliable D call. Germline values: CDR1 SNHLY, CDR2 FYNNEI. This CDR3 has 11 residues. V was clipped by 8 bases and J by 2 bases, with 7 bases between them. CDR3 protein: CASFYTYEQYF. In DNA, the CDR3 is TGTGCCAGCTTTTACACCTACGAGCAGTACTTC.

This CDR3 reads CASRLGIADGREQYF. In DNA form, the CDR3 reads TGTGCCAGCAGGCTCGGGATAGCGGACGGCCGTGAGCAGTACTTC. The rearrangement links TRBV7-2 to TRBJ2-7, with D perhaps matching TRBD2 (6 bases). This CDR3 is built from 15 residues. Germline CDR1 reads SGHTA; CDR2 reads FQGNSA. The V and J ends lost 6 bases and 7 bases respectively, with 22 bases between them.

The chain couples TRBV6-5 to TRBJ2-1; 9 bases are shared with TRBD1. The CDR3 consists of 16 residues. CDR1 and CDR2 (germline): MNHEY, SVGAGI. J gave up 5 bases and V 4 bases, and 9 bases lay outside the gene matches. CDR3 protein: CASSSLGQGVNNEQFF. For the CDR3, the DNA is TGTGCCAGCAGTTCATTGGGACAGGGTGTAAACAATGAGCAGTTCTTC.

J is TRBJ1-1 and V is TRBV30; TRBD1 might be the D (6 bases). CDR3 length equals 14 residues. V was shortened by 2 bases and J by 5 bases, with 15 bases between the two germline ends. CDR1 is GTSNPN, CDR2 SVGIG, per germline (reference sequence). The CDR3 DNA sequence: TGTGCCTGGAGTCCTCGAGGCAGGGGTACTGAAGCTTTCTTT. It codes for CAWSPRGRGTEAFF.

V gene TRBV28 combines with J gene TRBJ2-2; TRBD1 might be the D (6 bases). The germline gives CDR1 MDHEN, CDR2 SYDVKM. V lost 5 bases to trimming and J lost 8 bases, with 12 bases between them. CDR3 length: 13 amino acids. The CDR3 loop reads CASSRDILGELFF. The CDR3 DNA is TGTGCCAGCAGTCGGGACATCTTGGGGGAGCTGTTTTTT.

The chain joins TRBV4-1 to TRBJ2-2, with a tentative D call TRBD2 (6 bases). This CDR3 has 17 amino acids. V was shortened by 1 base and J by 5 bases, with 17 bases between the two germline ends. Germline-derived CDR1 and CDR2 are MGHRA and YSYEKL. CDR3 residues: CASSQGPSLGRTGELFF. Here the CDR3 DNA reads TGCGCCAGCAGCCAAGGACCTTCATTGGGGAGGACCGGGGAGCTGTTTTTT.

CDR3 residues: CASSLGQGGDNYGYTF. The CDR3 DNA reads as TGTGCCAGCAGCTTAGGACAGGGGGGTGATAACTATGGCTACACCTTC. The genes are TRBV7-9 and TRBJ1-2; 9 bases map to TRBD1. The germline CDR1 and CDR2 sequences are SEHNR and FQNEAQ (reference sequence). The CDR3 length is 16 residues. J was trimmed by 1 base and V by 1 base; bases with no gene match: 4.

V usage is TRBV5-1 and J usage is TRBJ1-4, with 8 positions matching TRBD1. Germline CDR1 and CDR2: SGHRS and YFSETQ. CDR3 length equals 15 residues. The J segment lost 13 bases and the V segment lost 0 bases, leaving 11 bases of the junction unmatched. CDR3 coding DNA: TGCGCCAGCAGCTTGGTCACAGGGGGGCCTGCGGGACTGTTTTTT. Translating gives CASSLVTGGPAGLFF.

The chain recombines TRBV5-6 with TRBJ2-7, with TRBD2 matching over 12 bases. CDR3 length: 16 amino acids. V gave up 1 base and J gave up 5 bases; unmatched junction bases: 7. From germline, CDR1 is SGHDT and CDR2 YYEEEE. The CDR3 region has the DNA TGTGCCAGCAGCTTGATTCGGACTAGCGGGACAAACGAGCAGTACTTC. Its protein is CASSLIRTSGTNEQYF.

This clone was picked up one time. The CDR3 is CASSEGLGGPHEQYF. The CDR3 nucleotides read TGTGCCAGCAGTGAAGGGTTGGGAGGACCCCACGAGCAGTACTTC. This sequence joins TRBV25-1 and TRBJ2-7; TRBD2 might be the D (6 bases). CDR3 length: 15 residues. The V and J ends lost 2 bases and 5 bases respectively, with 16 bases between them. Germline lookup yields CDR1 MGHDK and CDR2 SYGVNS.

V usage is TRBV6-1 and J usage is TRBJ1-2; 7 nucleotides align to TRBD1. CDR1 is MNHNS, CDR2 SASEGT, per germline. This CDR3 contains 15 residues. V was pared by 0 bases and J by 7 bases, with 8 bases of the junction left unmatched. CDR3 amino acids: CASSEAPDRVAGYTF. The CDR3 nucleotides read TGTGCCAGCAGTGAAGCGCCCGACAGGGTGGCTGGCTACACCTTC.

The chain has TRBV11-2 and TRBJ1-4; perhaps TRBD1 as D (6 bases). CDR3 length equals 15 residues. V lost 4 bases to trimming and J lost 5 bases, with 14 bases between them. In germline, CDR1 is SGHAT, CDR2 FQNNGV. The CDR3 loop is CASSSDRKGNEKLFF. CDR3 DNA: TGTGCCAGCAGCTCGGACAGAAAGGGGAATGAAAAACTGTTTTTT.

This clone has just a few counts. The CDR3 protein is CASSFGVWRGTYEQYF. The CDR3 DNA is TGTGCCAGCAGCTTCGGGGTTTGGCGGGGGACCTACGAGCAGTACTTC. The V call is TRBV7-2, the J call TRBJ2-7, with 7 bases that match TRBD2. Germline V gene data show CDR1 as SGHTA and CDR2 as FQGNSA. Trimming took 3 bases from V and 2 from J; bases not matched to a gene: 10. The CDR3 is made up of 16 amino acids. Full variable domain (outside the CDR3, taken from reference TRBV7-2 and TRBJ2-7): GAGVSQSPSNKVTEKGKDVELRCDPISGHTALYWYRQSLGQGLEFLIYFQGNSAPDKSGLPSDRFSAERTGGSVSTLTIQRTQQEDSAVYLCASSFGVWRGTYEQYFGPGTRLTVT.

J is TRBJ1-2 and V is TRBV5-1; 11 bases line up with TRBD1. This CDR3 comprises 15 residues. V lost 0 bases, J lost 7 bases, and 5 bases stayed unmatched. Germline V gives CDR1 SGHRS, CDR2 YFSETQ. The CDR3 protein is CASSLGGQGARGYTF. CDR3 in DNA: TGCGCCAGCAGCTTGGGCGGACAGGGGGCGCGTGGCTACACCTTC.

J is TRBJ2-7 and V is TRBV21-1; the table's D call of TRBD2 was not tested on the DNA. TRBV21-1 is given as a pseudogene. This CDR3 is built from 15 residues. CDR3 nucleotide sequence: TGTGCCAGCAGCAAAACTAGCGGGAGCACCTACGAGCAGTACTTC. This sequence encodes CASSKTSGSTYEQYF.

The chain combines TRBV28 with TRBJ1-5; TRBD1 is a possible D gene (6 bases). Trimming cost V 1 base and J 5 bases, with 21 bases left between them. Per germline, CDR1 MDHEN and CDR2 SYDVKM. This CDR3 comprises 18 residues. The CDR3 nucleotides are TGTGCCAGCAGTTTATCCCCTCACCGGGACACCATTCATCAGCCCCAGCATTTT. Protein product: CASSLSPHRDTIHQPQHF. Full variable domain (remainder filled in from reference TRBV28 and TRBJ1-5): DVKVTQSSRYLVKRTGEKVFLECVQDMDHENMFWYRQDPGLGLRLIYFSYDVKMKEKGDIPEGYSVSREKKERFSLILESASTNQTSMYLCASSLSPHRDTIHQPQHFGDGTRLSIL.